This T cell receptor beta chain was documented in a study of blood T cell repertoires in COVID-19. Study information: The United States, Italy and Spain were the sources of the acute and convalescent COVID-19 samples. From T cells, B-cell-depleted T cells, or PBMCs came the material, which was cDNA or gDNA.

The junction had 8 bases not matched to a gene; V was cut back by 5 bases and J by 4 bases. The CDR3 is 15 residues long. Germline CDR1 and CDR2: MNHEY and SMNVEV (reference sequence). Per the study methods: Researchers report that nucleated cell counts were estimated from reference gene primer amplification. The table came from immunoSEQ multiplex PCR; TCRdb's copy has only in-frame clones and leaves some out. The V and J calls and clone size come from that table; D and trimming were worked out from the DNA. The repertoire holds approximately 390,000 clones, with nearly 90% as singletons. This clone was detected only a few times.

The specimen sequenced was peripheral blood. The chain carries TRBV27 and TRBJ2-7; 10 bases align to TRBD1. This receptor was identified in a man aged 18 to 30 with active or convalescent COVID-19. CDR3 DNA: TGTGCCAGCAGTATATGGACAGGGGGGAATTACGAGCAGTACTTC. This sequence encodes CASSIWTGGNYEQYF.